This T cell receptor beta chain was sequenced during a study of identifying expanded T cells in peripheral blood. Notes on the study in general: Clone count variance between approximately two-week samples rose with total template count. Over around two and four weeks, about 15 and 19 clones changed, versus roughly 1.1 between replicates.

Concerning this clone itself: Antigen specificity is unknown.

No infections or other immune events were documented during collection. Sequencing used immunoSEQ multiplex PCR; TCRdb keeps in-frame clones, though not all of them. Here the sample spans some 65,000 clones, about 85% being singletons. The CDR3 spans 15 residues. In germline, CDR1 is SGHTA, CDR2 FQGNSA. J gave up 6 bases and V 4 bases, and 8 bases lay outside the gene matches. The sample comprised blood. The source is a person aged 18 to 75 in good health. This sequence joins TRBV7-2 and TRBJ2-1, with TRBD2 identical over 8 bases. Here the CDR3 reads CASSSLSGSTNEQFF. As DNA, the CDR3 is TGTGCCAGCAGCTCCCTGAGCGGGAGTACCAATGAGCAGTTCTTC.